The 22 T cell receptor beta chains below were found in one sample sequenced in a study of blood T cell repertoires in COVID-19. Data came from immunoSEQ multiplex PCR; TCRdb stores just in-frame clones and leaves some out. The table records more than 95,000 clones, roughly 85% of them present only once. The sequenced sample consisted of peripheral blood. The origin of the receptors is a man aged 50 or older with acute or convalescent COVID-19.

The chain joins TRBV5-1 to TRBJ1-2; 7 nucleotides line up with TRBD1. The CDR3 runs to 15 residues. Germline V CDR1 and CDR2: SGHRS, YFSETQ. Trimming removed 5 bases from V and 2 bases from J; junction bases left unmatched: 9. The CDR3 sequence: CASSSVGQVNYGYTF. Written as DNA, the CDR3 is TGCGCCAGCAGTTCAGTTGGACAGGTCAACTATGGCTACACCTTC.

The CDR3: CASSPSSGSYNEQFF. In nucleotides, the CDR3 is TGTGCCAGCAGCCCATCTAGCGGGAGCTACAATGAGCAGTTCTTC. The chain recombines TRBV11-2 with TRBJ2-1, with TRBD2 matching over 10 bases. After removal of 5 bases from V and 3 bases from J, the junction contained 4 bases not matched to a gene. Germline CDR1 and CDR2: SGHAT and FQNNGV. The CDR3 length is 15 residues.

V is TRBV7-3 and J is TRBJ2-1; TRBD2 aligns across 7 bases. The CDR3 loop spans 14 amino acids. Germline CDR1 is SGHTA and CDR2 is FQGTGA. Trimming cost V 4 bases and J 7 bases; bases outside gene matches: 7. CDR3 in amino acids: CASSSFTSVNEQFF. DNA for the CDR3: TGTGCCAGCAGCTCGTTTACTAGCGTAAATGAGCAGTTCTTC.

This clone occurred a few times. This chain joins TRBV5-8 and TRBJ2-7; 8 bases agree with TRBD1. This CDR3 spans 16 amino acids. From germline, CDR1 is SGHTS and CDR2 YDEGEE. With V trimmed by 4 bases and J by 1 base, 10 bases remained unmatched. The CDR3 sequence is CASSVTGTGFSYEQYF. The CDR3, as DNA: TGTGCCAGCAGCGTAACCGGGACAGGTTTTTCCTACGAGCAGTACTTC.

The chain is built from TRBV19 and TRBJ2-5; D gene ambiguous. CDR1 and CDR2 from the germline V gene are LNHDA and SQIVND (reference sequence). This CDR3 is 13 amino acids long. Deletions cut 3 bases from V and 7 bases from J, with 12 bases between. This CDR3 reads CASSIAEIGTQYF. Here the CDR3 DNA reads TGTGCCAGTAGTATCGCAGAAATTGGGACCCAGTACTTC.

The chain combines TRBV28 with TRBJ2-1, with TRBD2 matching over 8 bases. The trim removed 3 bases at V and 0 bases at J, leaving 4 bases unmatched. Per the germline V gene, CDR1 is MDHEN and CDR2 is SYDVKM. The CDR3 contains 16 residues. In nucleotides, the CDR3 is TGTGCCAGCAGTTTCGTAGCGGGGAGCTCCTACAATGAGCAGTTCTTC. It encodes CASSFVAGSSYNEQFF. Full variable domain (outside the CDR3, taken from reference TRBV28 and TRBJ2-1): DVKVTQSSRYLVKRTGEKVFLECVQDMDHENMFWYRQDPGLGLRLIYFSYDVKMKEKGDIPEGYSVSREKKERFSLILESASTNQTSMYLCASSFVAGSSYNEQFFGPGTRLTVL.

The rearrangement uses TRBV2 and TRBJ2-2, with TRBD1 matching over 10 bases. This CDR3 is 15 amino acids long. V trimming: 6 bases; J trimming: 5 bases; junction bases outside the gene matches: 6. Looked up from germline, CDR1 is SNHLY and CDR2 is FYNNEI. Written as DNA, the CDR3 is TGTGCCAGCAGGGATCGGACAGGGGGTACCGGGGAGCTGTTTTTT. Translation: CASRDRTGGTGELFF.

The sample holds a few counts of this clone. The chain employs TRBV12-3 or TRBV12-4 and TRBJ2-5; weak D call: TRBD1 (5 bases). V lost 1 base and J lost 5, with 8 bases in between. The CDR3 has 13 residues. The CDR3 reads CASSLGTRETQYF. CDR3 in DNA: TGTGCCAGCAGTTTAGGGACACGGGAGACCCAGTACTTC.

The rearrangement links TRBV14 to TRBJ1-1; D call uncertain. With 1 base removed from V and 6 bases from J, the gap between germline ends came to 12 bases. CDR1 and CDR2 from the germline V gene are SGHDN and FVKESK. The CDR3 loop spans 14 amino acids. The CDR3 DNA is TGTGCCAGCAGCCAAGTTCGGCCGGGTGCTGAAGCTTTCTTT. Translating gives CASSQVRPGAEAFF.

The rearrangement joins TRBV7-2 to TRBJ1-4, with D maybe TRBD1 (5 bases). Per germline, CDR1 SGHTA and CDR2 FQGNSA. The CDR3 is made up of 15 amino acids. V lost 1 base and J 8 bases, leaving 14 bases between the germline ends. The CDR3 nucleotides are TGTGCCAGCAGCTTAGTTGGCAGGGTCTGGGAAAAACTGTTTTTT. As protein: CASSLVGRVWEKLFF.

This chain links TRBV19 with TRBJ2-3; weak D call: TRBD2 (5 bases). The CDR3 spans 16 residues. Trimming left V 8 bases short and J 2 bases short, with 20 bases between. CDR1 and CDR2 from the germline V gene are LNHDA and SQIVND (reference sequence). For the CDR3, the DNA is TGTGCCAGTCGCCAAATGGACCTAGCCCTCACAGATACGCAGTATTTT. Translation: CASRQMDLALTDTQYF.

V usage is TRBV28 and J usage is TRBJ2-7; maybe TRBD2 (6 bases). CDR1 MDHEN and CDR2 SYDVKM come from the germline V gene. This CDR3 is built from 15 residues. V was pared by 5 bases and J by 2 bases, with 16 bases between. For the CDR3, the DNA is TGTGCCAGCAGTCCCCCCCGGAGGGGAGCCTACGAGCAGTACTTC. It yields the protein CASSPPRRGAYEQYF.

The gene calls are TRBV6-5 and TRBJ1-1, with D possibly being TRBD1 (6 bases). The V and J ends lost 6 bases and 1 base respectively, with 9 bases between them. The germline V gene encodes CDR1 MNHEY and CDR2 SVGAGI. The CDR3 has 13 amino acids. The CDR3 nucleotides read TGTGCCAGCAGCCTCAGGGGGAACACTGAAGCTTTCTTT. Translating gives CASSLRGNTEAFF.

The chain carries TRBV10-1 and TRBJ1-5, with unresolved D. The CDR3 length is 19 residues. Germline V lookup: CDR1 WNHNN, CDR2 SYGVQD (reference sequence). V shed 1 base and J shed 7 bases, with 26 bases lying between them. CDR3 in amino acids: CASSELSVRRKALKQPQHF. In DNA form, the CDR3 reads TGCGCCAGCAGTGAGTTGTCCGTTCGCAGGAAAGCCCTCAAGCAGCCCCAGCATTTT.

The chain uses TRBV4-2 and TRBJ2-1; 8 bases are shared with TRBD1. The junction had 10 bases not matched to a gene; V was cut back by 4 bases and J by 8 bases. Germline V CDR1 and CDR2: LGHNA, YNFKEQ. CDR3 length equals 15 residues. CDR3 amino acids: CASSLKDREAHEQFF. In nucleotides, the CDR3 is TGTGCCAGCAGCCTTAAGGACAGGGAGGCTCATGAGCAGTTCTTC.

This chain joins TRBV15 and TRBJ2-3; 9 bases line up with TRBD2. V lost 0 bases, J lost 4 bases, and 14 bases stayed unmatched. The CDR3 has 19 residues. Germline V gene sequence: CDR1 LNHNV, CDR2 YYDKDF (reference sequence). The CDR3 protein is CATSRDPLAGSWGADTQYF. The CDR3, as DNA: TGTGCCACCAGCAGAGATCCCCTAGCGGGAAGTTGGGGCGCAGATACGCAGTATTTT.

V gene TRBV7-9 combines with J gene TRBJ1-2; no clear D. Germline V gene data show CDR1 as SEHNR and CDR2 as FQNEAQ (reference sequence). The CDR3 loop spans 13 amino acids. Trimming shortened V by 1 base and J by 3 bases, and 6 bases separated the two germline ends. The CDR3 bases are TGTGCCAGCAGCTTAGAACAACACTATGGCTACACCTTC. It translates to CASSLEQHYGYTF.

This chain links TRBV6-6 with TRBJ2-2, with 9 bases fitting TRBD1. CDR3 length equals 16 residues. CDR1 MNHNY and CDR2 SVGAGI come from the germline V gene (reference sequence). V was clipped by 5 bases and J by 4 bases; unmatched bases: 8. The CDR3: CASSSTGGAGTGELFF. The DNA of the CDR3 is TGTGCCAGCAGTAGTACAGGGGGCGCGGGCACCGGGGAGCTGTTTTTT.

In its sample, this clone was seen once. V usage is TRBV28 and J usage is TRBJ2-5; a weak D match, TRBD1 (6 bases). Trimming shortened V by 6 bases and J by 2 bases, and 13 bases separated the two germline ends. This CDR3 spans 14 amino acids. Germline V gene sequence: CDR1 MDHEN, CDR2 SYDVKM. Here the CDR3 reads CASSSGQHQETQYF. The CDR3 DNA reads TGTGCCAGCAGCTCCGGACAGCATCAAGAGACCCAGTACTTC.

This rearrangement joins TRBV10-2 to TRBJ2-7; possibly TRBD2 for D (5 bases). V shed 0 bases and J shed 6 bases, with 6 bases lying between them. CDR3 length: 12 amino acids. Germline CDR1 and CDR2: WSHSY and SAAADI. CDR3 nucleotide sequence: TGCGCCAGCAGTGAGTCTCGGGGCGAGCAGTACTTC. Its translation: CASSESRGEQYF.

DNA of the CDR3: TGTGCCAGCAGGGGGGACACCGGCTATGGCTACACCTTC. Encoded protein: CASRGDTGYGYTF. The V and J genes are TRBV6-5 and TRBJ1-2; TRBD1 might be the D (6 bases). Germline CDR1 reads MNHEY; CDR2 reads SVGAGI. The CDR3 has 13 amino acids. Trimming removed 6 bases at V and 4 bases at J, with 12 bases between.

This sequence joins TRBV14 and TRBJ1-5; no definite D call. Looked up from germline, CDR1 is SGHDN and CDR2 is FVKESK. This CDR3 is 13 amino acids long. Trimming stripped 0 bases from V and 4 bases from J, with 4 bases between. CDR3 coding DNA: TGTGCCAGCAGCCAAGACAGAAATCAGCCCCAGCATTTT. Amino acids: CASSQDRNQPQHF. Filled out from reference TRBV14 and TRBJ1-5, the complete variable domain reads EAGVTQFPSHSVIEKGQTVTLRCDPISGHDNLYWYRRVMGKEIKFLLHFVKESKQDESGMPNNRFLAERTGGTYSTLKVQPAELEDSGVYFCASSQDRNQPQHFGDGTRLSIL.